This entry concerns a single T cell receptor (beta chain). Antigen: not known. Germline loops: CDR1 LGHDT, CDR2 YNNKEL (reference sequence). V gave up 4 bases and J gave up 8 bases; unmatched junction bases: 2. CDR3 length equals 12 residues. The diagnostic workup employed clinical symptoms, serum thyroxine, TRAb, thyroid ultrasound and orbital computed tomography. Isolation of PBMCs was performed using 8 to 10 ml of fresh peripheral blood. The data were taken from a study of Graves' ophthalmopathy and Graves' hyperthyroidism. Study-wide points: Blood shared most expanded thyroid clonotypes above 0.001 frequency.

The authors amplified TCR beta CDR3 regions, and they did so from RNA transcripts for repertoire sequencing. Scientists carried out first-round RT-PCR using HTBI primers and then a second-round multiplex PCR. TCRdb redid the calling of the multiplex PCR reads with MiXCR, one entry per CDR3 protein. The sample consists of just over 600,000 distinct CDR3 sequences, roughly 20% of them appearing once. The receptor was isolated from a young woman with stable Graves' hyperthyroidism. Some clones in this sample may be carry-over from other donors' samples. The V call is TRBV3-1, the J call TRBJ1-3, with TRBD1 matching over 7 bases. The sequenced material came from peripheral blood. The CDR3 region is CASSLQGDTIYF. Here the CDR3 DNA reads TGTGCCAGCAGCCTTCAGGGGGACACCATATATTTT.